The following is a T cell receptor beta chain sequence with its context. This sample was included in a study of blood T cell repertoires in COVID-19. About the research overall: Collection of acute and convalescent COVID-19 samples took place in the United States, Italy and Spain. The analysed material was cDNA or gDNA that came from T cells, B-cell-depleted T cells, or PBMCs.

The CDR3 totals 19 residues. The junction had 17 bases not matched to a gene; V was cut back by 4 bases and J by 4 bases. Germline CDR1 and CDR2: SGDLS and YYNGEE. Methods used by the authors: Estimates of nucleated cell counts were drawn from the amplification of reference gene primers. Here immunoSEQ multiplex PCR was the method, and the copy in TCRdb shows in-frame clones only, minus some. That table supplies the V and J calls and clone size; D and trimming were determined from the DNA. This table has about 200,000 clones, around 85% appearing once. Input material: peripheral blood. The sequence was collected from a woman between 65 and 79 years old with acute or convalescent COVID-19. This chain uses TRBV9 with TRBJ2-2, with 9 bases identical to TRBD1. As DNA, the CDR3 is TGTGCCAGCAGCCCCCGATTTCTGGGACAGGGAAGATCCACCGGGGAGCTGTTTTTT. Amino acids: CASSPRFLGQGRSTGELFF.